Below, 3 T cell receptor beta chains from the same sample are listed, as sequenced in a study of OX40 agonist ivuxolimab in advanced cancers. Receptor libraries were prepared by the immunoSEQ multiplex PCR assay. The source is immuneACCESS, and TCRdb retained only in-frame sequences with V and J called. Part of the clones is not carried over; for the studies checked, unresolved V genes explain less than half of this, and the remainder is unexplained. Here the sample has 17,000 or so clones; roughly 90% occur a single time. The ten most abundant clones make up 25% of the sample. The sample was CD4+ or CD8+ T cells sorted from blood, taken in a trial of the OX40 agonist ivuxolimab. The receptors were gathered from an adult with an advanced solid tumor such as melanoma, head and neck, liver or kidney cancer.

This chain uses TRBV27 with TRBJ1-1; D gene ambiguous. The CDR3 is made up of 13 amino acids. CDR1 is MNHEY, CDR2 SMNVEV, per germline (reference sequence). Trimming left V 5 bases short and J 2 bases short, with 9 bases between. The CDR3 DNA sequence: TGTGCCAGCAGTATAGTCGGAAACACTGAAGCTTTCTTT. Translating it yields CASSIVGNTEAFF.

CDR3: CARQTGTGYTF. CDR3 DNA: TGTGCCCGACAGACAGGGACCGGCTACACCTTC. This chain joins TRBV2 and TRBJ1-2; 7 bases line up with TRBD1. The length of the CDR3 is 11 residues. The V segment lost 11 bases and the J segment 8 bases; nucleotides outside the gene matches: 8. The germline CDR1 and CDR2 sequences are SNHLY and FYNNEI.

This chain connects TRBV29-1 to TRBJ1-1; 7 positions match TRBD1. The CDR3 totals 12 residues. The ends lost 5 bases at V and 6 bases at J; junction bases unmatched: 6. The germline V gene has CDR1 SQVTM and CDR2 ANQGSEA. The CDR3 loop is CSVPSRGAEAFF. The DNA of the CDR3 is TGCAGCGTTCCCTCCAGGGGGGCTGAAGCTTTCTTT.